The sequence of this TCR beta chain was determined in a study of tumor-infiltrating lymphocytes in oesophageal squamous cell carcinoma (dated by TCRdb to 2016 to 2017). There are 13 amino acids in the CDR3, from cysteine to phenylalanine inclusive. Kept here is only the CDR3 DNA, which spans 39 bases and is read in frame from base 1. This clonotype appeared once. It has no known antigen specificity. Base qualities are missing; no much larger clone stands one base away. One read gives only weak evidence. The library was made by PCR. Sequencing relied on an Illumina HiSeq 2000. TCRdb applied fastp at Q25 and MiXCR to the public reads, then kept only in-frame beta chains. Records with the same CDR3 protein are collapsed into one entry carrying the most frequent genes and DNA. This sample comprises about 14,000 distinct CDR3 sequences, 45% to 65% of them detected only once. Around a third of the sample rests with the top ten.

The receptor was derived from a male donor with esophageal squamous cell carcinoma. The source material was esophageal tumor tissue. The chain uses TRBV12-3 or TRBV12-4 and TRBJ2-3; 8 bases in the middle match TRBD1. Judging by the DNA end, TRBJ2-7 fits better; the J call may be wrong. CDR3 reads: CASSRTGQGEQYF. The DNA sequence reads TGTGCCAGCAGTCGGACAGGGCAAGGCGAGCAGTACTTC.